The 10 T cell receptor beta chains below come from one sample, sequenced in a study of vaccination effects on CD4 cells after COVID-19 (dated by TCRdb to the early 2020s). These TCRs are of unknown antigen specificity. In the ViraFEST assay, PBMC were stimulated with viral peptide pools, and antigen-specific CD4+ T cell clonotypes were then identified by expansion using TCR sequencing. After around 11 days of culture, CD4+ T cells were isolated with the EasySep CD4+ T cell isolation kit. None of the healthy vaccine recipients had a prior SARS-CoV-2 infection, which was confirmed by nucleocapsid antibody tests that came back negative both before and after vaccination. The library was built by means of the immunoSEQ multiplex PCR assay. TCRdb took this table from immuneACCESS and kept in-frame rearrangements with V and J called. Such tables lack part of the clones; where checked against another copy, unresolved V genes explain under half of the gap, and the rest is unexplained. For this sample the table gives some 22,000 clones, of which roughly 73% were detected only once. The ten largest account for around 5.4% of the sample.

The sample here was CD4+ T cells from PBMCs cultured with SARS-CoV-2 spike peptides, taken before COVID-19 vaccination. The sample's cell subset or site label, in plain terms: SARS-CoV-2 spike overlapping peptide pool stimulation. These receptors originate from a human donor who received a COVID-19 vaccine.

V gene TRBV13 combines with J gene TRBJ2-5; 16 nucleotides align to TRBD2. The CDR3 has 18 amino acids. J lost 3 bases, V lost 3 bases, and 7 bases had no gene match. In germline, CDR1 is PRHDT, CDR2 FYEKMQ (reference sequence). The CDR3 protein is CASSFSPGLAGGEETQYF. The CDR3 region has the DNA TGTGCCAGCAGCTTCTCTCCGGGACTAGCGGGGGGGGAAGAGACCCAGTACTTC.

The rearrangement joins TRBV24-1 to TRBJ2-3; no reliable D call. The length of the CDR3 is 11 residues. V lost 9 bases and J 6 bases, leaving 9 bases between the germline ends. Germline V CDR1 and CDR2: KGHDR, SFDVKD. The CDR3, as DNA: TGTGCCACCGCAGGTCGGGATACGCAGTATTTT. It codes for CATAGRDTQYF.

The V and J genes are TRBV3-1 (or the pseudogene TRBV3-2) and TRBJ1-1, with unresolved D. Trimming removed 1 base from V and 8 bases from J, with 17 bases in between. Germline CDR1 is LGHDT and CDR2 is YNNKEL (reference sequence). The CDR3 has 15 amino acids. The CDR3 sequence: CASSQVSGYQAEAFF. The CDR3 coding sequence is TGTGCCAGCAGCCAAGTGTCCGGTTATCAGGCCGAAGCTTTCTTT.

This clone appeared a few times. J is TRBJ1-6 and V is TRBV27; D perhaps matches TRBD1 (5 bases). V was pared by 4 bases and J by 7 bases, with 11 bases between. This CDR3 region has 14 residues. The germline V gene encodes CDR1 MNHEY and CDR2 SMNVEV (reference sequence). The CDR3 sequence: CASSSRTTNSPLHF. The DNA for the CDR3 is TGTGCCAGCAGTTCCCGGACAACGAATTCACCCCTCCACTTT.

The V gene is TRBV3-1 (or the pseudogene TRBV3-2), the J gene TRBJ2-1; 13 bases fit TRBD2. Trimming took 5 bases from V and 9 from J; bases not matched to a gene: 7. This CDR3 has 15 residues. Germline CDR1 LGHDT, CDR2 YNNKEL (reference sequence). The CDR3 bases are TGTGCCAGCAGCTCACTAGCGGGAGGGCCGGGTGAGCAGTTCTTC. Translating gives CASSSLAGGPGEQFF.

This rearrangement joins TRBV3-1 (or the pseudogene TRBV3-2) to TRBJ2-3; D uncertain. The germline CDR1 and CDR2 sequences are LGHDT and YNNKEL (reference sequence). With 1 base removed from V and 8 bases from J, the gap between germline ends came to 13 bases. CDR3 length: 14 residues. The chain's CDR3 is CASSQGRGRATQYF. DNA for the CDR3: TGTGCCAGCAGCCAAGGCAGAGGTAGGGCTACGCAGTATTTT.

There are a few counts of this clone. The chain carries TRBV27 and TRBJ2-2, with a tentative D call TRBD2 (5 bases). The germline CDR1 and CDR2 sequences are MNHEY and SMNVEV (reference sequence). The V end lost 0 bases, the J end lost 6 bases, and 11 bases lay between the germline ends. CDR3 length: 15 residues. This CDR3 reads CASSLSRGWAGELFF. The CDR3 bases are TGTGCCAGCAGTTTATCACGGGGTTGGGCCGGGGAGCTGTTTTTT.

This clone was detected only a few times. V usage is TRBV27 and J usage is TRBJ2-6, with no clear D. Trimming left V 3 bases short and J 2 bases short, with 8 bases between. CDR3 size: 15 residues. Per the germline V gene, CDR1 is MNHEY and CDR2 is SMNVEV (reference sequence). The CDR3 sequence: CASSFIDPGANVLTF. For the CDR3, the DNA is TGTGCCAGCAGTTTTATAGATCCTGGGGCCAACGTCCTGACTTTC.

The chain is built from TRBV4-2 and TRBJ2-2, with D possibly TRBD2 on 6 matching bases. Germline assignment: CDR1 LGHNA and CDR2 YNFKEQ. Trimming pared 4 bases from V and 9 bases from J, leaving 18 bases between. The CDR3 runs to 15 residues. The CDR3 sequence is CASSRWEDMSRELFF. As DNA, the CDR3 is TGTGCCAGCAGCCGCTGGGAGGATATGAGCAGGGAGCTGTTTTTT.

The chain carries TRBV11-2 and TRBJ1-1, with 9 bases lining up with TRBD1. The CDR3 length is 16 residues. V was clipped by 4 bases and J by 0 bases; unmatched bases: 6. Germline V gene lookup returns CDR1 SGHAT and CDR2 FQNNGV. The CDR3 spells CASSSRGTGLNTEAFF. The CDR3 region has the DNA TGTGCCAGCAGCTCCCGCGGGACAGGGTTGAACACTGAAGCTTTCTTT.